The 13 T cell receptor beta chains listed next were all sequenced from one sample in a study of blood T cell repertoires in COVID-19. Profiling relied on immunoSEQ multiplex PCR, and the TCRdb table lists in-frame clones only, not all of them. This table holds roughly 330,000 clones, around four fifths found once. Sequences were obtained from peripheral blood. The receptors shown here come from a woman between 50 and 59 years old with acute or convalescent COVID-19.

CDR3 region: CAWSTGGRTDTQYF. The CDR3 nucleotides read TGTGCCTGGAGTACAGGGGGCCGCACAGATACGCAGTATTTT. The J gene is TRBJ2-3, the V gene TRBV30, with 9 bases matching TRBD1. V lost 2 bases, J lost 1 base, and 1 base stayed unmatched. Germline V lookup: CDR1 GTSNPN, CDR2 SVGIG (reference sequence). The CDR3 covers 14 residues. The entire variable domain, with the rest obtained from reference TRBV30 and TRBJ2-3, is as follows: SQTIHQWPATLVQPVGSPLSLECTVEGTSNPNLYWYRQAAGRGLQLLFYSVGIGQISSEVPQNLSASRPQDRQFILSSKKLLLSDSGFYLCAWSTGGRTDTQYFGPGTRLTVL.

The chain has TRBV7-9 and TRBJ1-4; no clear D gene. There are 14 residues in the CDR3. The germline CDR1 and CDR2 sequences are SEHNR and FQNEAQ (reference sequence). Trimming cost V 5 bases and J 7 bases, with 14 bases left between them. The CDR3 DNA reads TGTGCCAGCAGCCCCGGGGAAGAGGGTGAAAAACTGTTTTTT. This translates into CASSPGEEGEKLFF.

This sequence joins TRBV4-1 and TRBJ2-2; D possibly corresponds to TRBD2 (5 bases). The germline gives CDR1 MGHRA, CDR2 YSYEKL. Deletions cut 5 bases from V and 7 bases from J, with 14 bases between. The CDR3 consists of 14 residues. CDR3 nucleotides: TGCGCCAGCAGCTCGGCTAGCCCGGGCGGGGAGCTGTTTTTT. Its protein product is CASSSASPGGELFF.

This CDR3 reads CSASGGQNTDTQYF. CDR3 bases: TGCAGTGCTAGTGGGGGACAGAACACAGATACGCAGTATTTT. The V call is TRBV20-1, the J call TRBJ2-3, with 7 nucleotides matching TRBD1. Losses at the gene ends were 3 bases for V and 2 bases for J; bases not matched to a gene: 5. This CDR3 is built from 14 residues. CDR1 DFQATT and CDR2 SNEGSKA come from the germline V gene (reference sequence).

V gene TRBV9 combines with J gene TRBJ2-2, with D possibly TRBD2 on 6 matching bases. This CDR3 has 13 amino acids. Trimming shortened V by 2 bases and J by 8 bases, and 10 bases separated the two germline ends. Germline lookup yields CDR1 SGDLS and CDR2 YYNGEE. As DNA, the CDR3 is TGTGCCAGCAGCGTTGGCGGGGAGGGGGAGCTGTTTTTT. Amino acid sequence: CASSVGGEGELFF.

This chain connects TRBV7-2 to TRBJ1-4; TRBD1 agrees at 7 bases. This CDR3 is 16 amino acids long. The junction had 9 bases not matched to a gene; V was cut back by 1 base and J by 7 bases. Germline V CDR1 and CDR2: SGHTA, FQGNSA. CDR3 loop: CASSLGRDRLSEKLFF. The CDR3 DNA reads as TGTGCCAGCAGCTTAGGTAGGGACAGATTGAGTGAAAAACTGTTTTTT.

This clone was detected a few times. The chain couples TRBV7-9 to TRBJ2-7, with 9 nucleotides matching TRBD1. This CDR3 is built from 15 residues. In germline, CDR1 is SEHNR, CDR2 FQNEAQ (reference sequence). J gave up 3 bases and V 1 base, and 4 bases lay outside the gene matches. CDR3 sequence: CASSLDYRGLYEQYF. The CDR3 DNA follows: TGTGCCAGCAGCTTAGATTACAGGGGGCTCTACGAGCAGTACTTC.

This chain links TRBV14 with TRBJ2-1; 10 nucleotides match TRBD2. V shed 5 bases and J 6 bases; nucleotides not matched to a gene: 10. The CDR3 is made up of 16 amino acids. Germline CDR1 is SGHDN and CDR2 is FVKESK. In DNA form, the CDR3 reads TGTGCCAGCAGCAGGGAACTAGCGGGACGGCGCAATGAGCAGTTCTTC. Translation: CASSRELAGRRNEQFF.

V usage is TRBV11-2 and J usage is TRBJ2-2; weak D call: TRBD1 (7 bases). Deletions cut 2 bases from V and 4 bases from J, with 8 bases between. The V gene's germline CDR1 is SGHAT and CDR2 FQNNGV. The CDR3 has 14 amino acids. The CDR3 region is CASSLQGGTGELFF. The CDR3 region has the DNA TGTGCCAGCAGCTTACAGGGGGGCACCGGGGAGCTGTTTTTT.

The chain employs TRBV19 and TRBJ1-2; TRBD1 matches at 7 bases. The junction had 8 bases not matched to a gene; V was cut back by 6 bases and J by 1 base. Per germline, CDR1 LNHDA and CDR2 SQIVND (reference sequence). This CDR3 is 15 amino acids long. CDR3 coding DNA: TGTGCCAGTAGCCTCCCCGGGACAGATAACTATGGCTACACCTTC. Its protein product is CASSLPGTDNYGYTF.

The chain recombines TRBV30 with TRBJ2-4; 8 bases match TRBD1. Germline CDR1 is GTSNPN and CDR2 is SVGIG (reference sequence). V lost 3 bases, J lost 8 bases, and 3 bases stayed unmatched. This CDR3 comprises 12 residues. Here the CDR3 reads CAWSEQGDIQYF. In nucleotides, the CDR3 is TGTGCCTGGAGCGAACAGGGGGACATTCAGTACTTC.

The chain combines TRBV7-2 with TRBJ2-7; perhaps TRBD1 as D (6 bases). Deletions cut 2 bases from V and 9 bases from J, with 14 bases between. The CDR3 spans 13 residues. From germline, CDR1 is SGHTA and CDR2 FQGNSA. The CDR3 DNA sequence: TGTGCCAGCAGCTTACGGGCAGGGGTCGGGCAGTACGTC. Translated, it gives CASSLRAGVGQYV.

The chain combines TRBV21-1 with TRBJ2-7; TRBD2 reflects the table's D call only, with no check against the DNA. TRBV21-1 is deemed a pseudogene. This CDR3 spans 17 amino acids. CDR3 DNA sequence: TGTGCCAGCAGCCCTCAAACAAGGGAGACCCACGATTACGAGCAGTACTTC. Residues: CASSPQTRETHDYEQYF.